The 8 T cell receptor beta chains below were found in one sample sequenced in a study of blood T cells in healthy people across ages. A second about 7 to 11 cycle PCR used barcoded and J-beta primers. TCRdb fed the 5' RACE reads into MiXCR, producing one record per CDR3 protein. The sample has more than 800,000 distinct CDR3 sequences; roughly 26% are singletons. The sample comprised blood. The receptors were sampled from an elderly woman in good health.

For this clonotype: A read error is possible here, since a much larger clone lies one base away. The rearrangement uses TRBV28 and TRBJ2-5; D is perhaps TRBD2 (5 bases). The CDR3 is 13 residues long. CDR1 MDHEN and CDR2 SYDVKM come from the germline V gene. The germline V and J ends were trimmed by 5 bases and 12 bases, with 19 bases remaining between them. The CDR3 is CASSPDLGVEKYF. CDR3 bases: TGTGCCAGCAGTCCCGACCTCGGGGTAGAGAAGTACTTC.

V gene TRBV7-2 combines with J gene TRBJ2-1; TRBD2 matches at 8 bases. The CDR3 length is 16 residues. Unmatched junction bases numbered 6, after V lost 0 bases and J lost 5 bases. Germline lookup yields CDR1 SGHTA and CDR2 FQGNSA. The CDR3 region is CASSLASRGGDNEQFF. CDR3 nucleotide sequence: TGTGCCAGCAGCTTAGCGAGCCGGGGGGGAGACAATGAGCAGTTCTTC. The full variable domain, its missing parts supplied by reference TRBV7-2 and TRBJ2-1, is GAGVSQSPSNKVTEKGKDVELRCDPISGHTALYWYRQSLGQGLEFLIYFQGNSAPDKSGLPSDRFSAERTGGSVSTLTIQRTQQEDSAVYLCASSLASRGGDNEQFFGPGTRLTVL.

The chain recombines TRBV18 with TRBJ1-4; 10 bases match TRBD1. The J segment lost 12 bases and the V segment lost 5 bases, leaving 12 bases of the junction unmatched. This CDR3 comprises 15 residues. Germline V gene lookup returns CDR1 KGHSH and CDR2 LQKENI. The CDR3 sequence: CASSSAGTGVTELFF. CDR3 coding DNA: TGTGCCAGCTCATCAGCGGGGACAGGGGTAACGGAACTGTTTTTT.

This clonotype was detected many times. The chain has TRBV7-2 and TRBJ2-3; D may match TRBD1 or TRBD2 (5 bases each). The CDR3 runs to 13 residues. Germline V gene sequence: CDR1 SGHTA, CDR2 FQGNSA. V lost 5 bases and J 7 bases, leaving 13 bases between the germline ends. This CDR3 reads CASSPAEGYTQYF. In nucleotides, the CDR3 is TGTGCCAGCAGCCCCGCCGAGGGGTATACGCAGTATTTT.

In regard to this clonotype: A read error may be the cause here, since a much bigger clone is one base away. This CDR3 is CATSDPRDVTNVLTF. The CDR3 DNA reads TGTGCCACCAGTGATCCACGGGACGTGACCAACGTCCTGACTTTC. The chain recombines TRBV24-1 with TRBJ2-6; D might be TRBD1 or TRBD2, each matching 5 bases. V was trimmed by 3 bases and J by 8 bases, leaving 13 bases between them. Germline loops: CDR1 KGHDR, CDR2 SFDVKD. This CDR3 is 15 amino acids long.

This clonotype was detected ten times or more. The V and J genes are TRBV6-6 and TRBJ2-7; D ambiguous. This CDR3 has 14 residues. V lost 0 bases to trimming and J lost 6 bases, with 12 bases between them. The germline gives CDR1 MNHNY, CDR2 SVGAGI (reference sequence). CDR3 coding DNA: TGTGCCAGCAGTTACTCGATTGGGAACTCCGAGCAGTACTTC. Its translation is CASSYSIGNSEQYF.

This clonotype has more than one count but fewer than ten. This rearrangement joins TRBV27 to TRBJ2-3; 8 bases agree with TRBD2. Germline CDR1 is MNHEY and CDR2 is SMNVEV (reference sequence). This CDR3 has 15 residues. J gave up 5 bases and V 1 base, and 5 bases lay outside the gene matches. In DNA, the CDR3 is TGTGCCAGCAGTTTATTTCGGGGGGGCCGAGATACGCAGTATTTT. Its translation: CASSLFRGGRDTQYF.

This clonotype was recorded a few times. The J gene is TRBJ1-5, the V gene TRBV6-2 or TRBV6-3; D gene ambiguous. The CDR3 totals 14 residues. Germline lookup yields CDR1 MNHEY and CDR2 SVGEGT. Trimming left V 6 bases short and J 4 bases short, with 13 bases between. The CDR3 region has the DNA TGTGCCAGCAGCATCGGCCGGAAAAATCAGCCCCAGCATTTT. Translating gives CASSIGRKNQPQHF.